These 7 T cell receptor beta chains share one sample of origin, sequenced in a study of cytomegalovirus exposure and HLA in healthy donors. It was with 60 Vbeta and 13 Jbeta primers that the PCR ran. Profiled with immunoSEQ multiplex PCR; TCRdb holds only in-frame clones, not every one. There are more than 95,000 clones in the sample, with 2% to 2.5% held by the top ten. The sample consisted of PBMCs. The receptors come from a man aged 35-49 years in good health and CMV-seronegative.

Concerning this clone itself: Other DNA sequences in the same sample also yield this CDR3. CDR3 sequence reads: CASSRPGGLGTEAFF. The CDR3 nucleotides read TGTGCCAGCAGCCGACCCGGGGGGTTAGGCACTGAAGCTTTCTTT. This chain links TRBV14 with TRBJ1-1; weak D call: TRBD1 (5 bases). The CDR3 spans 15 residues. The germline V gene has CDR1 SGHDN and CDR2 FVKESK. Trimming left V 4 bases short and J 4 bases short, with 16 bases between.

V gene TRBV11-3 combines with J gene TRBJ2-7; D perhaps matches TRBD1 (6 bases). Germline lookup yields CDR1 SGHNT and CDR2 YENEEA. The CDR3 covers 14 residues. Between the trimmed V and J ends, which lost 11 bases and 3 bases, there was a span of 20 bases. CDR3 DNA: TGTGCCGGCCGCCCCCGGGACACATACTACGAGCAGTACTTC. Encoded protein: CAGRPRDTYYEQYF.

The V call is TRBV6-1, the J call TRBJ1-5; the D is unclear. CDR3 size: 13 residues. Germline CDR1 reads MNHNS; CDR2 reads SASEGT. Trimming took off 3 bases at V and 1 base at J, with 4 bases between the two ends. The CDR3 DNA follows: TGTGCCAGCAGTGAGGCCAGCAATCAGCCCCAGCATTTT. It codes for CASSEASNQPQHF.

This chain links TRBV28 with TRBJ2-7, with 7 bases aligning to TRBD2. Germline-derived CDR1 and CDR2 are MDHEN and SYDVKM. V lost 4 bases, J lost 3 bases, and 9 bases stayed unmatched. The CDR3 covers 15 residues. The CDR3 DNA sequence: TGTGCCAGCAGTTCCCCGTGGGGGGGTCACTACGAGCAGTACTTC. Residues: CASSSPWGGHYEQYF.

This chain connects TRBV10-3 to TRBJ2-5, with D possibly TRBD2 on 6 matching bases. V was clipped by 5 bases and J by 5 bases, with 18 bases between them. The CDR3 contains 15 residues. CDR1 is ENHRY and CDR2 is SYGVKD in the germline V gene. CDR3 coding DNA: TGTGCCATCAGTAGGTTCTCGGGAGAGGATGAGACCCAGTACTTC. It yields the protein CAISRFSGEDETQYF.

V usage is TRBV7-6 and J usage is TRBJ2-7, with 8 positions matching TRBD1. The germline gives CDR1 SGHVS, CDR2 FNYEAQ. CDR3 length: 15 amino acids. V shed 3 bases, J shed 2 bases, and the junction held 6 bases outside the gene matches. CDR3 DNA: TGTGCCAGCAGCTTCCGGACAGGGATGGCCTACGAGCAGTACTTC. Its translation: CASSFRTGMAYEQYF.

The V gene is TRBV6-6, the J gene TRBJ2-5; maybe TRBD2 (7 bases). Germline V gene data show CDR1 as MNHNY and CDR2 as SVGAGI (reference sequence). The length of the CDR3 is 13 residues. V was shortened by 6 bases and J by 11 bases, with 19 bases between the two germline ends. The chain's CDR3 is CASREGGARRQYF. In DNA, the CDR3 is TGTGCCAGCAGGGAGGGGGGGGCGAGGCGGCAGTACTTC.